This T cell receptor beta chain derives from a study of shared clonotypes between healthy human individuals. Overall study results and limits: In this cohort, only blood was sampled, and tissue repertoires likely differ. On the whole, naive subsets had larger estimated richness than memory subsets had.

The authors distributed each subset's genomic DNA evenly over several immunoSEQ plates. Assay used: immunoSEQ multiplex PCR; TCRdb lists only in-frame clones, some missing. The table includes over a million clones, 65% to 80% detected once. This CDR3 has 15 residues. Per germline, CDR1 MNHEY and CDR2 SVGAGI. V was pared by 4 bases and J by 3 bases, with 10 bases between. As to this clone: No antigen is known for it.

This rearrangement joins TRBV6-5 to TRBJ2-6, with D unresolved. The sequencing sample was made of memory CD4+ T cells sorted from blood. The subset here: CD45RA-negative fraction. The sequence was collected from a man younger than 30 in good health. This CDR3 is CASSSGIGGANVLTF. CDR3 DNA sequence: TGTGCCAGCAGTTCTGGAATTGGTGGGGCCAACGTCCTGACTTTC.